This TCR beta chain is drawn from a study of blood T cells in healthy people across ages. Broader study findings: While age rose, TCR beta diversity per million T cells dropped in a roughly linear way. There was a strong correlation between TCR beta diversity and naive T cell percentage.

The table lists this clonotype with a few counts. What it recognizes is unknown. In germline, CDR1 is SEHNR, CDR2 FQNEAQ (reference sequence). The CDR3 contains 16 residues. The V gene lost 4 bases and the J gene lost 0 bases, with 10 bases spanning the gap. A second roughly 6 to 11 cycle PCR used barcoded and J-beta primers. From the 5' RACE reads, TCRdb called clonotypes with MiXCR, one entry per CDR3 protein. Of about 1.1 million distinct CDR3 sequences listed, 35% to 40% are singletons. The chain carries TRBV7-9 and TRBJ2-6, with D perhaps TRBD1 (6 bases). Specimen: blood. This receptor was identified in a young man in good health. The CDR3 coding sequence is TGTGCCAGCAGCTCACAGGGTAACTCTGGGGCCAACGTCCTGACTTTC. Translating gives CASSSQGNSGANVLTF.